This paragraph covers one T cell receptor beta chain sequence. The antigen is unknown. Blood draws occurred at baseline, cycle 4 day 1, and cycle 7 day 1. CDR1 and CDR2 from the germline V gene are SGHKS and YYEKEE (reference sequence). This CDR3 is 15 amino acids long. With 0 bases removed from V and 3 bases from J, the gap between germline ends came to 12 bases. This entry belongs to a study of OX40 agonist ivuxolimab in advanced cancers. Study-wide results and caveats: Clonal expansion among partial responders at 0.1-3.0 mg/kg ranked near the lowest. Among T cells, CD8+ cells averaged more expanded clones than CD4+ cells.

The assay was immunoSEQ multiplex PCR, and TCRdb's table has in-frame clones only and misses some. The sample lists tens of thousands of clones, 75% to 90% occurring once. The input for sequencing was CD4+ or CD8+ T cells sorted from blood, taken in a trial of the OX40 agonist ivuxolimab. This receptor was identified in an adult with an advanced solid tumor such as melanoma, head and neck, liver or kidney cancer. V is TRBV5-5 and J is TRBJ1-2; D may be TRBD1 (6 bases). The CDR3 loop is CASSLANRADYGYTF. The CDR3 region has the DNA TGTGCCAGCAGCTTGGCCAACAGGGCAGACTATGGCTACACCTTC.